Below, one T cell receptor beta chain is given with its context. The antigen remains undetermined. TCRdb re-derived calls from the 5' RACE reads in MiXCR, one entry per CDR3 protein. Of hundreds of thousands of distinct CDR3 sequences in the sample, roughly 13% were seen once. The data are from a study of T-cell memory formation after mild COVID-19. Study-wide context: Largely, TCR clusters stayed within a single donor.

Study observations and caveats: Still unconfirmed is whether the second-wave clones peaking on day 37 recognized SARS-CoV-2. CD4+ clones that contracted lay mainly in CM and EM; CD8+ ones lay in EMRA. Detection of some responders pre-infection suggested pre-existing cross-reactive memory T cells participated.

The length of the CDR3 is 13 residues. Per germline, CDR1 MNHEY and CDR2 SMNVEV (reference sequence). The V end was cut by 4 bases, the J end by 2 bases, with 9 bases between. This receptor was obtained from a man younger than 35 who had mild COVID-19 (a few samples of this study predate the infection). Cell type and time point are not known. The rearrangement uses TRBV27 and TRBJ2-7; D remains unclear. Sequencing input: PBMCs or a T cell subset sorted from them (not recorded which). The CDR3 region has the DNA TGTGCCAGCAGTTCGACTGAGACCTACGAGCAGTACTTC. It is translated as CASSSTETYEQYF.